This T cell receptor (beta chain) was documented in a study of cytomegalovirus exposure and HLA in healthy donors (TCRdb year 2017). Background for the entire study: According to an earlier analysis of a few hundred of the donors, about 179 million T cells yielded over 90 million unique TCR beta sequences and about 300 Gb of sequence data. Around 300 gigabases of sequencing data and 78 million or so unique TCR sequences were included in an early release covering 550 to 650 HLA-typed donors. The genetic ancestry cluster associated with self-reported Caucasian donors included roughly 84% of the 300 to 400 genotyped donors. The study profiled the T cell repertoires of more than 500 subjects by immunosequencing and related them to cytomegalovirus serostatus. The later analysis used no new phenotypic data to find candidate immune exposures, relying instead on TCR beta sequences and their occurrence across donors. Besides the first cohort of roughly 700 subjects, a separate validation cohort made up of over 100 different subjects was used. In an earlier analysis of roughly 580 of the donors, high-throughput TCR beta sequencing was used to judge whether each TCR beta V gene segment behaved as functional or pseudogenic. In a later analysis, previously published TCR beta repertoires from 666 donors were re-analyzed and high-resolution HLA genotyping was added so that TCR occurrence patterns could be studied. Every discovery cohort repertoire had been produced on one sequencing platform. The aim of the study was to test whether cataloging public T cell receptors could identify signatures of past pathogen exposure. The study combined high-throughput TCR immunosequencing, statistical association of individual TCRs with disease status, and machine learning to predict cytomegalovirus infection status. On average, 235,054 unique TCR beta nucleotide sequences were sequenced per donor among some 420 genotyped donors of the cohort, with approximately 18% of those sequences being non-productive. Because of strong linkage in the cohort, five DR-DQ haplotypes were treated as single units for association and clustering. HLA typing included class I and class II loci at four-digit resolution. A later genetic analysis used genome-wide SNP genotypes for about three fifths of the 666 donors, treating that subset as a discovery cohort. The number of typed donors differed by locus: about 620-640 for A, B, C, DRB1 and DQB1; approximately 530 for DQA1; approximately 600 for DPA1; and some 450 for DPB1. Donor age, sex, ethnicity and CMV serostatus were compiled together with the repertoire data. General conclusions and limits of the study: According to a later genetic analysis, donors in an Asian-associated ancestry cluster had fewer N-insertions in productive TCRs than the roughly 700-donor mean. Most CMV-associated TCR beta chains appeared to be HLA-restricted in a later analysis, and the HLA associations seemed to be driven largely by CMV exposure. Three of the identified cytomegalovirus-associated TCR beta chains were confirmed in vitro to be specific for cytomegalovirus antigens. A later analysis found that HLA-associated TCR beta chains were more clonally expanded and had lower generation probabilities than equally common non-associated chains. According to a later analysis, parvovirus B19, influenza, CMV and Epstein-Barr virus appeared linked to several top co-occurrence clusters. The only immune exposure information available for the cohort was CMV serostatus. Correlated functional status among segregating V segments might reflect linkage disequilibrium, but an unknown experimental factor could not be ruled out. Roughly uniform sequencing depth across donors was assumed in presence/absence analyses, although this assumption may not hold. Because HLA typing was missing for some donors at each locus, association tests included only the typed subset. A further reported finding was that TCR beta sequences accurately predicted the HLA-A and HLA-B alleles for most subjects in the first cohort. The classifier was reported to diagnose cytomegalovirus status with high specificity and sensitivity in both the original cohort and the validation cohort. Because counts were too low, roughly 17 rarely observed V segments, including chromosome 9 orphons, were left out of the earlier analysis of roughly 600 of the donors. Specific HLA alleles were associated with more than 15,000 TCR beta sequences at a false discovery rate of 0.05 in a later analysis. Some IMGT-functional V segments, including TRBV6-2 and TRBV6-3, could not be distinguished by the 87-base-pair reads and were therefore excluded. A group of highly shared sequence variants was considered likely to be a technical artifact of the sequencing pipeline. Broadly in line with IMGT annotations, most TCR beta V segments showed up in productive rearrangements about 87% or about 30% of the time in an earlier analysis of 587 of the donors. Only TCR beta chains were sequenced in this cohort, and the absence of alpha or paired-chain data limited detectable features. In a later analysis, the rate of TCR association differed among HLA loci, with DRB1 alleles having the most associated TCRs and HLA-C alleles having the fewest. When HLA alleles, especially DR and DQ, strongly co-occurred, TCR associations were difficult to assign to individual alleles. A total of 164 TCR beta chains were listed by the study as associated with cytomegalovirus. Most TCR sequences were seen in very few donors, while some public TCRs were found in many individuals. An association between a missense DCLRE1C variant and V-gene and J-gene trimming of TCR beta chains was found in a later genetic analysis and replicated in an independent cohort. According to the authors, the approach could potentially be generalized to other disease states and immunological phenotypes.

CDR1 is given as ENHRY and CDR2 as SYGVKD, both from the germline V gene. V and J are trimmed by 0 bases and 7 bases, and the gene matches miss 10 bases of the junction. The cysteine opens and the phenylalanine closes a CDR3 of 16 amino acids. Solely the CDR3 DNA is kept, with 48 bases framed from the first base. Library construction relied on the immunoSEQ multiplex PCR assay. For the multiplex PCR, a mixture combining 60 forward primers for TCR Vbeta segments and 13 reverse primers for TCR Jbeta segments was used. The CDR3 region of rearranged TCR beta genes was amplified from genomic DNA with a multiplex PCR assay. The amplified TCR beta libraries were sequenced on the Illumina HiSeq System as 87-base-pair reads. The paper's data handling went like this. A later analysis tallied some 79 million unique TCR beta chains across the 660 or so repertoires, and around 12 million of those chains were shared by two or more donors. A nearest-neighbor algorithm error-corrected the raw reads and collapsed the reads into unique sequences, merging closely related sequences to remove PCR and sequencing errors. V, D and J gene segments were assigned by aligning CDR3 sequences to IMGT reference sequences. For a sequence to be retained, at least a six-nucleotide match to both a V gene segment and a J gene segment was required. A rearrangement was called productive if the CDR3 had no stop codons and remained in frame with V and J, and every other rearrangement was called non-productive. CDR3 was defined by IMGT convention, running from the second conserved V-encoded cysteine to the conserved J-encoded phenylalanine. The earlier analysis of 550 to 650 of the donors excluded any sequence lacking an unambiguous match to a single V gene segment. An earlier analysis of fewer than 750 of the donors called V segments functional above 56.7% productive rearrangements and segregating when the between-donor standard deviation exceeded 5%. A statistical classification framework was developed to diagnose cytomegalovirus status using the catalog of TCR beta chain sequences. In a later analysis, TCR nucleotide sequences were compared against IMGT/GENE-DB human TR gene sequences so that V and J genes could be assigned. In a later analysis, CDR3 sequences and most-parsimonious VDJ recombination scenarios were assigned using the TCRdist pipeline. In a later analysis, each TCR beta chain was defined by its CDR3 amino acid sequence together with its V-gene family, and reads without a unique V-gene family were excluded. To address suspected cross-contamination and a sequencing artifact, a later analysis removed 550 to 750 highly shared, low-generation-probability nucleotide sequences. In a later analysis, a clonal expansion index for each public chain was calculated from normalized within-repertoire ranks of inferred template counts. In a later analysis, generation probabilities were computed using a VDJ recombination model fitted to out-of-frame rearrangements, and the results were checked against IGoR. A later analysis scored TCR-TCR, TCR-HLA and TCR-CMV co-occurrence with hypergeometric tests, applying a repertoire-size bias correction to TCR pairs. A later analysis estimated false discovery rates by permuting HLA or CMV assignments 20 times. In a later analysis, co-occurring TCRs were grouped with DBSCAN, and TCRdist sequence similarity was added when clustering was performed within HLA-allele-positive subsets. For co-occurrence clustering, repertoires with fewer than 30,000 or more than 120,000 public chains were excluded, along with a handful of repertoires with anomalous nucleotide sharing. In TCRdb, the immuneACCESS table is reduced to in-frame sequences with V and J assigned. These tables do not hold every clone; where another copy was compared, an unresolved V gene accounts for under half, and the others remain unexplained. The DNA was the basis for D and trimming; V, J and clone size are from that table. In all, the sample holds 75,000 to 100,000 clones, and about four fifths of those were seen once. Roughly 3.2% of the sample is taken by the ten largest.

In total, approximately 700 healthy bone marrow donors made up the cohort. At the time of sampling, every cohort member was nominally healthy, though immune exposures that went unrecorded were likely present. The donor was CMV seropositive and belonged to the group of 250 to 350 seropositive cohort members. A peripheral blood sample was collected from each donor, and TCR beta sequencing was performed on peripheral blood mononuclear cells. Genomic DNA extraction from the blood cell samples was performed with the Qiagen DNeasy Blood Extraction Kit. In the case of this clone: Its antigen has not been determined. No much larger clone exists at a distance of one base, and base qualities are not known.

This receptor was obtained from a female donor in good health and CMV-seropositive. Specimen: PBMCs. Here the chain combines TRBV10-3 and TRBJ1-2, and 8 junctional nucleotides match TRBD1. The nucleotide sequence is given as TGTGCCATCAGTGAGTCGGAACCAGGGGGCGAGGGTGGCTACACCTTC. Translation gives CAISESEPGGEGGYTF.